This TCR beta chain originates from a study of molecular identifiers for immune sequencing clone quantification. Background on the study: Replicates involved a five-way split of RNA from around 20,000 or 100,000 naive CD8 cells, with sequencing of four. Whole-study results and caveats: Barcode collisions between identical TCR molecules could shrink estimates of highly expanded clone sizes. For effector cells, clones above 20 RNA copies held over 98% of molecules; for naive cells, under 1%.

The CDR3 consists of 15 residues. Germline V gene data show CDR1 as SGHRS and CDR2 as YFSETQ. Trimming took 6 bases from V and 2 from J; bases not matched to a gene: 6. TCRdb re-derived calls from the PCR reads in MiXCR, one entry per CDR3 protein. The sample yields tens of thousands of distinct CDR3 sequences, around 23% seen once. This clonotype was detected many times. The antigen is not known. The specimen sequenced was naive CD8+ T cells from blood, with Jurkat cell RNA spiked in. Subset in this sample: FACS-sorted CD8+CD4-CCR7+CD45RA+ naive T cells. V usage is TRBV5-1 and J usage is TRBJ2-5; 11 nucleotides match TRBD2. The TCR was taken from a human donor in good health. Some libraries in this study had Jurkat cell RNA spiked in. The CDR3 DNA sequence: TGCGCCAGCACCTTAGCGGGGGGGCCTCAAGAGACCCAGTACTTC. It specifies CASTLAGGPQETQYF. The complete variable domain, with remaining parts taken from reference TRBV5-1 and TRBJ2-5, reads KAGVTQTPRYLIKTRGQQVTLSCSPISGHRSVSWYQQTPGQGLQFLFEYFSETQRNKGNFPGRFSGRQFSNSRSEMNVSTLELGDSALYLCASTLAGGPQETQYFGPGTRLLVL.